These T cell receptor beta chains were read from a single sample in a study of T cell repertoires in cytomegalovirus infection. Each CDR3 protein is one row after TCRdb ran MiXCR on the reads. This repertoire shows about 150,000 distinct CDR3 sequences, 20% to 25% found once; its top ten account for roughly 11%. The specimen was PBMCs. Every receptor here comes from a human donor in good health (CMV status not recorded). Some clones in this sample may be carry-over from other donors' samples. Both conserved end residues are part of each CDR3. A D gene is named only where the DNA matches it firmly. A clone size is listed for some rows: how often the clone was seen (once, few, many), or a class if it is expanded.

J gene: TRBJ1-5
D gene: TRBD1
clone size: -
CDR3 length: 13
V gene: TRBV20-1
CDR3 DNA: TGCAGTGCGCTACAGGGGGCTAATCAGCCCCAGCATTTT
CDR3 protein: CSALQGANQPQHF

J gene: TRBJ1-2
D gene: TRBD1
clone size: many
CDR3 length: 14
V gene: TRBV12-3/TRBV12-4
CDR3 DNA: TGTGCCAGCAGTCCGGGACAGGGGGACTATGGCTACACCTTC
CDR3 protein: CASSPGQGDYGYTF

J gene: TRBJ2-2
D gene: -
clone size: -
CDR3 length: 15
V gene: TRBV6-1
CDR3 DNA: TGTGCCAGCAGGGGGAGGACAGGGAACACCGGGGAGCTGTTTTTT
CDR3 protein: CASRGRTGNTGELFF

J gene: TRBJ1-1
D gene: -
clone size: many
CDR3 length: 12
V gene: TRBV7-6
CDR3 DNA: TGTGCCAGCAGCCAAGGGAACACTGAAGCTTTCTTT
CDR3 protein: CASSQGNTEAFF

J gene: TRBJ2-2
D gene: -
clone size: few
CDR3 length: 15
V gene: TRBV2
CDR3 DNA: TGTGCCAGCAGGAAAGAGGAAACGAACACCGGGGAGCTGTTTTTT
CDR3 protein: CASRKEETNTGELFF

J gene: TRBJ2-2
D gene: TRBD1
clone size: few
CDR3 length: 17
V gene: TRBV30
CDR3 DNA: TGTGCCTGGAGGCCGGGACAGGGCGCCTTCGGAACCGGGGAGCTGTTTTTT
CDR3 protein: CAWRPGQGAFGTGELFF

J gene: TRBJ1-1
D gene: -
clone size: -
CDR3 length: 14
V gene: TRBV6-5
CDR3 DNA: TGTGCCAGCAGCCCCTTTAAATTGGGCACTGAAGCTTTCTTT
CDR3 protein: CASSPFKLGTEAFF

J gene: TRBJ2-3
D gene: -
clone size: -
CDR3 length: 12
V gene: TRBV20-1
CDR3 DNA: TGCAGTGCCTCATTCGGGTCAGATACGCAGTATTTT
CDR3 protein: CSASFGSDTQYF

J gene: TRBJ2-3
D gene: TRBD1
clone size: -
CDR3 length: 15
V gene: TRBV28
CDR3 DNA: TGTGCCAGCAGTCCGAGGGGACAGGGCGGGAATACGCAGTATTTT
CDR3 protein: CASSPRGQGGNTQYF

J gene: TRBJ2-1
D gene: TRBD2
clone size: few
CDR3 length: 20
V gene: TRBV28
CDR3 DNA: TGTGCCAGCGGAAACTTCTTAGGGACTAGCGGGGGGGGTTCCTACAATGAGCAGTTCTTC
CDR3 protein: CASGNFLGTSGGGSYNEQFF

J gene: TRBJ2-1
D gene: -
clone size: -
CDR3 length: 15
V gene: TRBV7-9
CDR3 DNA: TGTGCCAGCAGCTTCCCAGGGAACCCCTACAATGAGCAGTTCTTC
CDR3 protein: CASSFPGNPYNEQFF

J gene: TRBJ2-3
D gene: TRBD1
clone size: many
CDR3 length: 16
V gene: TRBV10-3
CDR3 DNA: TGTGCCATCAGTGACCGGGACAGGACCACCACAGATACGCAGTATTTT
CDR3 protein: CAISDRDRTTTDTQYF

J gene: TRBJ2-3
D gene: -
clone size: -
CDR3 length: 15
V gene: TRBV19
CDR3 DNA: TGTGCCACCCTAACCCAGACGGCAGGCACAGATACGCAGTATTTT
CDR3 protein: CATLTQTAGTDTQYF

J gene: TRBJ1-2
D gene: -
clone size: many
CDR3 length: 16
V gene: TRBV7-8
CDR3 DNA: TGTGCCAGCAGCTCACTATCCTTCAGGGGTAACTATGGCTACACCTTC
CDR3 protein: CASSSLSFRGNYGYTF